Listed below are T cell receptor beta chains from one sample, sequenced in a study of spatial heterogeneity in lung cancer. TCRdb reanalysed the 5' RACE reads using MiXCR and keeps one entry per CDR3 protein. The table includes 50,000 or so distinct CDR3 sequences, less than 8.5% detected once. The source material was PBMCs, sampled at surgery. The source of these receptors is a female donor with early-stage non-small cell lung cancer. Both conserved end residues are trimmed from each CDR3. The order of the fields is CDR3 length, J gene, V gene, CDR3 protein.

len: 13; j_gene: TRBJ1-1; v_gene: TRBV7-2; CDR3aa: ASSPRDRQATEAF
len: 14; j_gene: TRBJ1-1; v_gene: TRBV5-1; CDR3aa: ASSPGGGGRWTEAF
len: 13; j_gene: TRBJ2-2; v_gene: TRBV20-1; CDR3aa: SARKAGTVTGELF
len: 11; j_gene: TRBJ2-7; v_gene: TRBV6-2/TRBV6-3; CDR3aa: ASSNVASYEQY
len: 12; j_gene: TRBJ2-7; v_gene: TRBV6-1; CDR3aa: ASSEARGSYEQY
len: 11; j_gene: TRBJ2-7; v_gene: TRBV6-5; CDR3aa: ASSLQDSPEQY
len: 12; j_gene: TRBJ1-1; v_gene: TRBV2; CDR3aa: ASNRDRDDTEAF
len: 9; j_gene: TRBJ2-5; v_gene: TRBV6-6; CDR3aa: ASRNRETQY
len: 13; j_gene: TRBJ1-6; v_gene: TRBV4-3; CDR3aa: ASSQGQGGHSPLH
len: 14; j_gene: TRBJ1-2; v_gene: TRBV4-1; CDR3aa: ASSQESGIPLYGYT
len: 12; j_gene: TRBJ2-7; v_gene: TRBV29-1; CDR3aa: SVARGGNSYEQY
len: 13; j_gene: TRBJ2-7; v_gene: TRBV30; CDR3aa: AWSKGGGFLNEQY
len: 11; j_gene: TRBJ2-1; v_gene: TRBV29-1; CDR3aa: SVDEGTIDEQF
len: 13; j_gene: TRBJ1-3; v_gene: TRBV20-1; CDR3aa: SARGTPSSGNTIY
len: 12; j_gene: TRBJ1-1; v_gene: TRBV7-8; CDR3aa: ASSWLSGTGEAF
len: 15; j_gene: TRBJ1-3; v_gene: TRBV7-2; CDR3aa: ASSLVGLQGAGNTIY
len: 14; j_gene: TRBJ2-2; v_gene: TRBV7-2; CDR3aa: ASSYRRGTGVGELF